The subject of this entry is one TCR beta chain. Its antigen is not known. The PCR employed 60 Vbeta primers together with 13 Jbeta primers. Here immunoSEQ multiplex PCR was the method, and the copy in TCRdb shows in-frame clones only, minus some. The sample holds roughly 100,000 clones, 65% to 80% seen once. The sample originates from a study of cytomegalovirus exposure and HLA in healthy donors. Findings and limits, study-wide: In a later analysis, the majority of CMV-associated beta chains seemingly showed HLA restriction. Investigators reported 150 to 200 TCR beta chains as tied to cytomegalovirus.

The sample taken for sequencing was PBMCs. The clonotype was recovered from a woman aged 18-35 years in good health and CMV-seropositive.

The CDR3 nucleotides read TGCGCCAGCAGCCCGGGGGGCACCCGCTCCTACGAGCAGTACTTC. Residues: CASSPGGTRSYEQYF. The rearrangement uses TRBV4-1 and TRBJ2-7; TRBD2 is a possible D gene (7 bases). The CDR3 consists of 15 residues. The germline V gene encodes CDR1 MGHRA and CDR2 YSYEKL. Between the trimmed V and J ends, which lost 4 bases and 0 bases, there was a span of 13 bases.